Listed below are T cell receptor beta chains from one sample, sequenced in a study of T cells in Graves' hyperthyroidism and ophthalmopathy. TCRdb itself ran the multiplex PCR reads through MiXCR, one entry per CDR3 protein. This table holds some 760,000 distinct CDR3 sequences, 14% found once. The sample taken for sequencing was blood. The receptor source for this set is a woman between 18 and 30 years old with Graves' hyperthyroidism. Both conserved end residues are part of each CDR3. Fields, in order: CDR3 protein, CDR3 DNA, D gene, clone size, CDR3 length, J gene, V gene. A D gene is named only where the DNA matches it firmly. Some rows mark clone size as missing; the rest say once, few, many or name a class of expanded clone.

CASSYGQGKDNEQFF TGTGCCAGCAGTTACGGTCAGGGGAAGGACAATGAGCAGTTCTTC . few 15 TRBJ2-1 TRBV6-6
CASSFSTADTQYF TGTGCCAGCAGTTTTTCCACAGCTGATACGCAGTATTTT . many 13 TRBJ2-3 TRBV12-3/TRBV12-4
CASSLRISLYEQYF TGTGCCAGCAGCTTACGGATCAGTTTATACGAGCAGTACTTC . many 14 TRBJ2-7 TRBV11-2
CAWTRDQGLEQYF TGTGCCTGGACCCGGGATCAAGGGCTCGAGCAGTACTTC . many 13 TRBJ2-7 TRBV30
CASSSDGFYGYTF TGTGCCAGCAGCTCAGACGGATTCTATGGCTACACCTTC . many 13 TRBJ1-2 TRBV6-2/TRBV6-3
CASSRPGLAVYEQYF TGTGCCAGCAGCCGCCCGGGACTAGCGGTCTACGAGCAGTACTTC TRBD2 many 15 TRBJ2-7 TRBV3-1
CASSPRAARNQPQHF TGTGCCAGCAGCCCGCGGGCAGCACGCAATCAGCCCCAGCATTTT . many 15 TRBJ1-5 TRBV28
CASSLGSLIEFYSGNTIYF TGTGCCAGCAGCTTAGGATCGCTGATAGAGTTCTACTCTGGAAACACCATATATTTT . many 19 TRBJ1-3 TRBV7-8
CASSVGTREAYNEQFF TGTGCCAGCAGCGTCGGGACCCGGGAGGCATACAATGAGCAGTTCTTC TRBD2 many 16 TRBJ2-1 TRBV9
CASSRPFPGHEQYF TGTGCCAGCAGCCGGCCCTTTCCAGGGCACGAGCAGTACTTC . many 14 TRBJ2-7 TRBV27
CAWDLTRNTEAFF TGTGCCTGGGACTTGACCCGGAACACTGAAGCTTTCTTT . . 13 TRBJ1-1 TRBV30
CATSDSLVGSYNEQFF TGTGCCACCAGTGATAGTCTAGTAGGTTCCTACAATGAGCAGTTCTTC . many 16 TRBJ2-1 TRBV24-1
CSARSHGMWETQYF TGCAGTGCCCGGAGTCATGGGATGTGGGAGACCCAGTACTTC . many 14 TRBJ2-5 TRBV20-1
CASVGGLDSYNEQFF TGTGCCAGCGTAGGGGGACTAGATTCCTACAATGAGCAGTTCTTC TRBD2 many 15 TRBJ2-1 TRBV12-3/TRBV12-4
CASSQGGAILGTDTQYF TGTGCCAGCTCTCAGGGGGGGGCTATTCTCGGCACAGATACGCAGTATTTT . many 17 TRBJ2-3 TRBV18
CASSRTGIYGYTF TGTGCCAGCAGCCGAACAGGGATCTATGGCTACACCTTC . . 13 TRBJ1-2 TRBV7-9
CSALGGGYNEQFF TGCAGTGCCCTAGGGGGGGGCTACAATGAGCAGTTCTTC . few 13 TRBJ2-1 TRBV20-1
CASSFGPRQPQHF TGTGCCAGCAGCTTCGGACCCAGACAGCCCCAGCATTTT . few 13 TRBJ1-5 TRBV7-2
CAWSGLRREAYEQYF TGTGCCTGGAGTGGCTTAAGGCGGGAGGCCTACGAGCAGTACTTC TRBD2 . 15 TRBJ2-7 TRBV30
CASSWTGGNEQYF TGTGCCAGCAGCTGGACAGGGGGGAACGAGCAGTACTTC TRBD1 . 13 TRBJ2-7 TRBV3-1
CASRSWDRGSYEQYF TGTGCCAGCAGAAGTTGGGACAGGGGTTCCTACGAGCAGTACTTC TRBD1 . 15 TRBJ2-7 TRBV6-1
CASSPLAGRADTQYF TGTGCCAGCAGTCCATTAGCGGGAAGGGCAGATACGCAGTATTTT TRBD2 few 15 TRBJ2-3 TRBV6-4
CSARKGRDQPQHF TGCAGTGCTAGAAAGGGCAGGGACCAGCCCCAGCATTTT . many 13 TRBJ1-5 TRBV20-1
CSVSDSPYGYTF TGCAGCGTTTCAGACTCCCCCTATGGCTACACCTTC . . 12 TRBJ1-2 TRBV29-1
CASSQDRQVYGNTEAFF TGCGCCAGCAGCCAAGACAGGCAGGTTTACGGGAACACTGAAGCTTTCTTT . . 17 TRBJ1-1 TRBV4-1
CASRPLGGSFNYGYTF TGTGCCAGCAGACCCTTAGGGGGCTCGTTTAACTATGGCTACACCTTC TRBD1 many 16 TRBJ1-2 TRBV6-1
CASSPKSRGSSYEQYF TGTGCCAGCAGTCCTAAATCCCGAGGGAGCTCCTACGAGCAGTACTTC . few 16 TRBJ2-7 TRBV6-1
CASSLGRRASGRWETQYF TGTGCCAGCAGCTTAGGACGCCGGGCTAGCGGGAGATGGGAGACCCAGTACTTC TRBD2 many 18 TRBJ2-5 TRBV13
CAWSRETISNQPQHF TGTGCCTGGAGTCGCGAGACCATTAGCAATCAGCCCCAGCATTTT . many 15 TRBJ1-5 TRBV30
CSAGSIYEQYF TGCAGTGCTGGCAGCATCTACGAGCAGTACTTC . few 11 TRBJ2-7 TRBV20-1
CASSFNRLSGSTETQYF TGTGCCAGCAGCTTTAATCGTCTTAGCGGGAGTACGGAGACCCAGTACTTC TRBD2 many 17 TRBJ2-5 TRBV7-8
CASSDRDRGLEGYGYTF TGTGCCAGCAGCGATCGGGACAGGGGGCTCGAGGGCTATGGCTACACCTTC TRBD1 many 17 TRBJ1-2 TRBV7-9
CASRRGLETQYF TGTGCCAGCAGGCGGGGACTGGAGACCCAGTACTTC . few 12 TRBJ2-5 TRBV12-3/TRBV12-4
CASSEKASGRAWGFF TGTGCCAGCAGTGAAAAAGCTAGCGGGAGGGCCTGGGGGTTCTTC TRBD2 . 15 TRBJ2-1 TRBV2
CASSYPEEETQYF TGTGCCAGCAGTTATCCGGAAGAAGAGACCCAGTACTTC . . 13 TRBJ2-5 TRBV6-5
CASSLGGPKETQYF TGTGCCAGCAGCTTAGGGGGTCCCAAAGAGACCCAGTACTTC . . 14 TRBJ2-5 TRBV7-6
CASRRTALTEQYF TGTGCCAGCAGAAGGACAGCATTAACCGAGCAGTACTTC . few 13 TRBJ2-7 TRBV12-3/TRBV12-4
CASSYPPVRGADYGYTF TGTGCCAGCAGTTATCCCCCAGTTAGGGGCGCTGACTATGGCTACACCTTC . few 17 TRBJ1-2 TRBV6-2/TRBV6-3
CASRQSGTAGEQYF TGTGCCAGCAGGCAATCCGGGACAGCAGGCGAGCAGTACTTC TRBD1 many 14 TRBJ2-7 TRBV2
CASSPLKIKGRSYEQYF TGTGCCAGCTCACCACTAAAAATAAAGGGGCGATCCTACGAGCAGTACTTC . . 17 TRBJ2-7 TRBV18
CASSLLRGSGTDTQYF TGTGCCAGCAGCCTGCTCCGGGGTAGTGGCACAGATACGCAGTATTTT . many 16 TRBJ2-3 TRBV2
CASSLSRGRSTGANVLTF TGTGCCAGCAGCTTGTCAAGGGGCAGGTCGACAGGGGCCAACGTCCTGACTTTC . . 18 TRBJ2-6 TRBV5-6
CASSSLDKKNIQYF TGTGCCAGCAGTTCTCTGGACAAGAAAAACATTCAGTACTTC . few 14 TRBJ2-4 TRBV6-1
CASRRSGSDPYNEQFF TGTGCCAGCAGGAGGAGCGGGAGTGACCCCTACAATGAGCAGTTCTTC TRBD2 many 16 TRBJ2-1 TRBV7-9
CASSLLRELDEQFF TGTGCCAGCAGCTTGCTTAGGGAGCTAGATGAGCAGTTCTTC . many 14 TRBJ2-1 TRBV5-8
CASRFQGYGYTF TGTGCCAGCAGGTTCCAGGGATATGGCTACACCTTC . many 12 TRBJ1-2 TRBV2
CASSLEGTSGHYEQYF TGCGCCAGCAGCTTGGAAGGGACTAGCGGTCACTACGAGCAGTACTTC TRBD2 . 16 TRBJ2-7 TRBV5-1